The T cell receptor (beta chain) under discussion was sequenced for a study of cytotoxic CD8 clonotypes in ibrutinib-treated CLL. Study context: There were approximately ten relapsed/refractory patients and around 15 treatment-naive patients, and under 18 were IGHV unmutated. Productive templates per sample averaged roughly 250,000; productive rearrangements, approximately 93,000. Findings and caveats of the study: The clonality went up when patients responded to ibrutinib and dropped back toward baseline at progression.

The CDR3 extends over 11 amino acids. Germline assignment: CDR1 SEHNR and CDR2 FQNEAQ (reference sequence). Concerning this clone: What it recognizes is unknown. The junction differs from germline at one of its ends, possibly a read error.

The protocol was immunoSEQ multiplex PCR, while the TCRdb copy is restricted to in-frame clones and leaves out a portion. The repertoire has tens of thousands of clones, roughly 50% of them found once; the top ten carry around 25%. Sequencing was performed on PBMCs, taken at disease progression, from a patient treated with ibrutinib. The chain has TRBV7-9 and TRBJ2-7; D uncertain. This TCR came from a human donor with chronic lymphocytic leukemia. The CDR3 nucleotides are TGTGCCAGCAGCTTAGATGCCCCCCGTTCTTTC. Residues: CASSLDAPRSF.